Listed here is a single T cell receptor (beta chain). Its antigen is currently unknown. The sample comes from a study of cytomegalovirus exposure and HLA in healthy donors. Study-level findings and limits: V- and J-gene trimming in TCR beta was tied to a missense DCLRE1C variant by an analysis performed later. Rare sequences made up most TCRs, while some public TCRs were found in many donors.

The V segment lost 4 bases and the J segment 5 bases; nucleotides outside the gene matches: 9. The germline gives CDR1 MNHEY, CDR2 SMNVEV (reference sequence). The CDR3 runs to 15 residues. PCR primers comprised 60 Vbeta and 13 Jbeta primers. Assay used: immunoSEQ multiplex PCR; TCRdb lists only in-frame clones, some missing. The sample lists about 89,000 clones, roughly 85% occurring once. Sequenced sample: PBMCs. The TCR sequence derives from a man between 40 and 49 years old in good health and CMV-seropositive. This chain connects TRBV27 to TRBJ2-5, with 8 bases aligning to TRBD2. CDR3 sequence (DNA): TGTGCCAGCAGTTCCCCAAGCGGGGGCTTGGAGACCCAGTACTTC. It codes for CASSSPSGGLETQYF.